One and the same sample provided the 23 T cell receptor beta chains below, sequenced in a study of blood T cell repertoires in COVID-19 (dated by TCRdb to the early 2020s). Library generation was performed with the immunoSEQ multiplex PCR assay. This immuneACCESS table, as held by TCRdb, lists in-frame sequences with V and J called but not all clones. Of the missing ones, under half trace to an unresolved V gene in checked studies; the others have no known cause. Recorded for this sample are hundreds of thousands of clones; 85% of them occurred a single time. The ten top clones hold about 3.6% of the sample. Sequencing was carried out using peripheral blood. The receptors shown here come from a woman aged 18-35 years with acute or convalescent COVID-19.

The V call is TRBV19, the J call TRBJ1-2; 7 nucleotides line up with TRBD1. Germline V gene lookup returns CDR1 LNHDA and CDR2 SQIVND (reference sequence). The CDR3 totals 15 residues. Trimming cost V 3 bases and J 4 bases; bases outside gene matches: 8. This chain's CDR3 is CASSISTGPGYGYTF. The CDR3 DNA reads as TGTGCCAGTAGTATCTCGACAGGGCCGGGCTATGGCTACACCTTC. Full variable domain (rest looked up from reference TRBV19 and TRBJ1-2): DGGITQSPKYLFRKEGQNVTLSCEQNLNHDAMYWYRQDPGQGLRLIYYSQIVNDFQKGDIAEGYSVSREKKESFPLTVTSAQKNPTAFYLCASSISTGPGYGYTFGSGTRLTVV.

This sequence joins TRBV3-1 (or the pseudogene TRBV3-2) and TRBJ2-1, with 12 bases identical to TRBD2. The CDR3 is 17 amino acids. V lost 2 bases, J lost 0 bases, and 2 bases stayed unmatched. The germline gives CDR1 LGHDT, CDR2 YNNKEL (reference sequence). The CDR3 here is CASSQTSGGNSYNEQFF. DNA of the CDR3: TGTGCCAGCAGCCAAACTAGCGGGGGGAACTCCTACAATGAGCAGTTCTTC.

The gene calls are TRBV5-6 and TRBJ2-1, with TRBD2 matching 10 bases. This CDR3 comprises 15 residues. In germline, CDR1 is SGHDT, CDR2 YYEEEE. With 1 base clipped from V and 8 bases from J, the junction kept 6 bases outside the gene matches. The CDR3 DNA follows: TGTGCCAGCAGCTTGATAATAGCGGGAGGCTATGAGCAGTTCTTC. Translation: CASSLIIAGGYEQFF.

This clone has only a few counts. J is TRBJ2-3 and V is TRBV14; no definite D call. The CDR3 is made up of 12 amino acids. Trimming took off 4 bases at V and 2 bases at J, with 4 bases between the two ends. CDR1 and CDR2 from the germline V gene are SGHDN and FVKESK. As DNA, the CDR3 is TGTGCCAGCAGCCCTTTCACAGATACGCAGTATTTT. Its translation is CASSPFTDTQYF.

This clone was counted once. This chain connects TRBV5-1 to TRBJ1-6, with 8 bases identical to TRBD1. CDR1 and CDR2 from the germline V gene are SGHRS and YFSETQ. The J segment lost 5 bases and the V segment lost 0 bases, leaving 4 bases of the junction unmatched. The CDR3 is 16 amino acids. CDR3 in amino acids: CASSLGAGGDNSPLHF. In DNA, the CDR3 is TGCGCCAGCAGCTTGGGGGCAGGGGGCGATAATTCACCCCTCCACTTT.

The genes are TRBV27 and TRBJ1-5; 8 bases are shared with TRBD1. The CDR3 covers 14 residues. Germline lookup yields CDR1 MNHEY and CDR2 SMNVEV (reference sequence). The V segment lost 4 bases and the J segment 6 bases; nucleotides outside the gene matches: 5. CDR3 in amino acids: CASSSTGVGQPQHF. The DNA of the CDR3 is TGTGCCAGCAGTTCGACAGGGGTCGGTCAGCCCCAGCATTTT.

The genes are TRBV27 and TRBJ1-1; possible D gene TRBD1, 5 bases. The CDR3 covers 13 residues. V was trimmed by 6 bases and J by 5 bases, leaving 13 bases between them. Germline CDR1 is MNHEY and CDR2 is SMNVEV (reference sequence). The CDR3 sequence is CASRKWQGTEAFF. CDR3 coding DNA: TGTGCCAGCAGGAAGTGGCAGGGAACTGAAGCTTTCTTT.

DNA for the CDR3: TGTGCCAGCAGCTTTGAGGTTCAGGGCGCCAATGAGCAGTTCTTC. Translation gives CASSFEVQGANEQFF. The chain recombines TRBV5-6 with TRBJ2-1, with TRBD1 as a possible D gene (5 bases). The CDR3 contains 15 residues. Trimming shortened V by 2 bases and J by 6 bases, and 15 bases separated the two germline ends. Germline-derived CDR1 and CDR2 are SGHDT and YYEEEE.

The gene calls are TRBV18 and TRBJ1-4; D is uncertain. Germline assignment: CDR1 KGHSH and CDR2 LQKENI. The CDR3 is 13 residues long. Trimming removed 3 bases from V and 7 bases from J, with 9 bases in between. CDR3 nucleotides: TGTGCCAGCTCACCCGCGATCGGTGAAAAACTGTTTTTT. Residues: CASSPAIGEKLFF.

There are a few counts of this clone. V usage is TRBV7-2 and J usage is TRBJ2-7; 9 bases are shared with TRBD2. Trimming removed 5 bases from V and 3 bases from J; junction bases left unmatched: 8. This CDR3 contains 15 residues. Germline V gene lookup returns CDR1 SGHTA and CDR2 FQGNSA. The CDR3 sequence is CASSLKRGDIYEQYF. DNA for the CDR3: TGTGCCAGCAGCCTAAAGCGGGGGGACATCTACGAGCAGTACTTC.

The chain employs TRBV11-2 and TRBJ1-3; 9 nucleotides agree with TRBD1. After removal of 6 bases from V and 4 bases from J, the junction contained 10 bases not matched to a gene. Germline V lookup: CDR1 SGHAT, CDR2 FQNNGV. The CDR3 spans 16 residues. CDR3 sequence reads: CASRNLQGAKGNTIYF. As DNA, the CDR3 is TGTGCCAGCAGAAATTTACAGGGGGCGAAGGGAAACACCATATATTTT. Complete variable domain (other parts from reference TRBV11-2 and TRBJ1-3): EAGVAQSPRYKIIEKRQSVAFWCNPISGHATLYWYQQILGQGPKLLIQFQNNGVVDDSQLPKDRFSAERLKGVDSTLKIQPAKLEDSAVYLCASRNLQGAKGNTIYFGEGSWLTVV.

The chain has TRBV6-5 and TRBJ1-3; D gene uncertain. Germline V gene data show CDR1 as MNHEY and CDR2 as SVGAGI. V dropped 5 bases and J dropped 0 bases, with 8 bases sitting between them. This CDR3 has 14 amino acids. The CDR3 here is CASSTEFSGNTIYF. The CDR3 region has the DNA TGTGCCAGCAGTACAGAGTTCTCTGGAAACACCATATATTTT.

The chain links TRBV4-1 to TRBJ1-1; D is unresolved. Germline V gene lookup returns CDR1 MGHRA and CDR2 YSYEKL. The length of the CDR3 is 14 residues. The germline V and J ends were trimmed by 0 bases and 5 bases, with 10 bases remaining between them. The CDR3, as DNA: TGCGCCAGCAGCCAAGAGGCGGGCCGGACTGAAGCTTTCTTT. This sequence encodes CASSQEAGRTEAFF.

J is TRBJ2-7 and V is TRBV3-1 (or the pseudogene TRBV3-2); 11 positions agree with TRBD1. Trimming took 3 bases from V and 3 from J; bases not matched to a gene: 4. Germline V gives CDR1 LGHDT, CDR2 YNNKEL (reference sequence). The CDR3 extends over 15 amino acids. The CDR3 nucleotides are TGTGCCAGCAGCCACCCGGGACAGGGGGACTACGAGCAGTACTTC. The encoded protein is CASSHPGQGDYEQYF.

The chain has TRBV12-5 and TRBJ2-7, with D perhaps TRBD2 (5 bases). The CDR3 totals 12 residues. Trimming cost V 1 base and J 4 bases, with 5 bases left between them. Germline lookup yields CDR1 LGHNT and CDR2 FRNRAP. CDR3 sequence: CASGLGGYEQYF. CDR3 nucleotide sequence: TGTGCTAGTGGTTTGGGAGGGTACGAGCAGTACTTC.

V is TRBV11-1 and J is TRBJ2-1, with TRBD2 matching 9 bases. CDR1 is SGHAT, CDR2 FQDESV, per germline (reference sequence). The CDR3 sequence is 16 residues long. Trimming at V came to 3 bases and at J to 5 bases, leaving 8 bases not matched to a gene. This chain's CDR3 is CASSLSGTSWNNEQFF. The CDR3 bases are TGTGCCAGCAGCTTGAGTGGGACTAGCTGGAACAATGAGCAGTTCTTC.

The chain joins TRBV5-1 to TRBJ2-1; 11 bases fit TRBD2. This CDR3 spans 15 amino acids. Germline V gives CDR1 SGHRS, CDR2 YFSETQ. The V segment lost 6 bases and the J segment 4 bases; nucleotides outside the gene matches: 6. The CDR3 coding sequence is TGCGCCAGCACATTAGCGGGGGGGACTTACAATGAGCAGTTCTTC. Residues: CASTLAGGTYNEQFF.

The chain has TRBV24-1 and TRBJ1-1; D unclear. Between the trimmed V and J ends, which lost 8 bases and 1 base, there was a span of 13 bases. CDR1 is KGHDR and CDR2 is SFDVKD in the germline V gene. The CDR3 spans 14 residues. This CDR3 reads CATNEPVTNTEAFF. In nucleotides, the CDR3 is TGTGCCACCAACGAGCCGGTTACGAACACTGAAGCTTTCTTT.

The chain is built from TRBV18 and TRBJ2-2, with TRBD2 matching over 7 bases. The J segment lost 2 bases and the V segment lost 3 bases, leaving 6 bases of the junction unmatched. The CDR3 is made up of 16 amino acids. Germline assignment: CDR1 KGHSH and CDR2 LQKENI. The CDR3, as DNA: TGTGCCAGCTCACCCACGACTAGCTTCAACACCGGGGAGCTGTTTTTT. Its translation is CASSPTTSFNTGELFF.

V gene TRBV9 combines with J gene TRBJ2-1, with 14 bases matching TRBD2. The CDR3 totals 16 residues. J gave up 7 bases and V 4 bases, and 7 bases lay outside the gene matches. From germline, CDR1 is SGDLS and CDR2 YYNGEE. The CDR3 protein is CASSPSGTSGRNEQFF. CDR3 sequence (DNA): TGTGCCAGCAGCCCCTCCGGGACTAGCGGGAGAAATGAGCAGTTCTTC.

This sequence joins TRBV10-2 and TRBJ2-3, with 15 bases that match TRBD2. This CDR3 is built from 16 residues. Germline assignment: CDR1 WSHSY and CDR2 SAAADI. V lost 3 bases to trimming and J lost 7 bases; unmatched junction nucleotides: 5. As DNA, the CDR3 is TGCGCCAGCAGTGATTGGACTAGCGGGAGGGGGCATACGCAGTATTTT. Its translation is CASSDWTSGRGHTQYF.

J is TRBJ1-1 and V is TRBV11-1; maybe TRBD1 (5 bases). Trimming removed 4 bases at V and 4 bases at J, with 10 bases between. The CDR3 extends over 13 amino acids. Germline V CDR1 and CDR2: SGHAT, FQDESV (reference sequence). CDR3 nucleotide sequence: TGTGCCAGCAGCTCATGGGGGGTCACTGAAGCTTTCTTT. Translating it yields CASSSWGVTEAFF.

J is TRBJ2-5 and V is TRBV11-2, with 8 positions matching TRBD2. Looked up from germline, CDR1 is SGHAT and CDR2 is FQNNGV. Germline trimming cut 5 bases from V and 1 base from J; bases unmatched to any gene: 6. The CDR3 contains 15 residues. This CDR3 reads CASSQRTSPQETQYF. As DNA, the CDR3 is TGTGCCAGCAGCCAACGGACTAGCCCCCAAGAGACCCAGTACTTC.